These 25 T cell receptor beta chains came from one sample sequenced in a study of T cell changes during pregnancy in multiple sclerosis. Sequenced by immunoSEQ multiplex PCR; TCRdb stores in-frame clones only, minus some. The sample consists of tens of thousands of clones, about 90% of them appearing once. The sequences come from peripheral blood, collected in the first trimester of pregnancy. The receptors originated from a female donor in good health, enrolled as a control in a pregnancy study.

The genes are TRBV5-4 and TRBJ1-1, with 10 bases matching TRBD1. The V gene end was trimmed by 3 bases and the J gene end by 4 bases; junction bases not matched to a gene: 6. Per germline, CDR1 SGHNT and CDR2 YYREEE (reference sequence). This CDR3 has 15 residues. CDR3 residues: CASSYRQGAFTEAFF. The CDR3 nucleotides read TGTGCCAGCAGCTACCGACAGGGGGCATTCACTGAAGCTTTCTTT.

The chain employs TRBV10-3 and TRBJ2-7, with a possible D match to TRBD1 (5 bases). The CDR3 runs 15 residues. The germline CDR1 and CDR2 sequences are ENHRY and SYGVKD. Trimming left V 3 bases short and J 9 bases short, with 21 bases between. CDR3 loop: CAISESEWAGKGQYF. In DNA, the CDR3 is TGTGCCATCAGTGAATCGGAGTGGGCAGGGAAGGGGCAGTACTTC.

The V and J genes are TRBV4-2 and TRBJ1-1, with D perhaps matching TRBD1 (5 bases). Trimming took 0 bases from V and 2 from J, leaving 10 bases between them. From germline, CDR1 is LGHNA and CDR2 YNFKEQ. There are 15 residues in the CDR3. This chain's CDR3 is CASSQDTWTNTEAFF. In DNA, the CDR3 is TGTGCCAGCAGCCAAGATACGTGGACAAACACTGAAGCTTTCTTT.

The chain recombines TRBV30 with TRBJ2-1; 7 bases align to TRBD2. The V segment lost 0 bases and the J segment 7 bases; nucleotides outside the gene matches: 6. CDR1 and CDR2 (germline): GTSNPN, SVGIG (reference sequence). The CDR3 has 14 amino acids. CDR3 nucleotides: TGTGCCTGGAGTGTCGGACTAGGAGAGAATGAGCAGTTCTTC. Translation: CAWSVGLGENEQFF.

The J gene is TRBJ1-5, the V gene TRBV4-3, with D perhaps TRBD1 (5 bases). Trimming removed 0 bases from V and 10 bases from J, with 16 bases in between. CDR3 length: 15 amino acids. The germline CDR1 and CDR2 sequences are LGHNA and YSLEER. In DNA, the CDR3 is TGCGCCAGCAGCCAAGATTACAGGCCATTTGATCCCCAGCATTTT. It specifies CASSQDYRPFDPQHF.

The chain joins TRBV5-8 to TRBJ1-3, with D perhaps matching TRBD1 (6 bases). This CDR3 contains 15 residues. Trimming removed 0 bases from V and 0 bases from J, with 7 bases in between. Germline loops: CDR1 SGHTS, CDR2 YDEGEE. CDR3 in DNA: TGTGCCAGCAGCTTGGACAGGGTCTCTGGAAACACCATATATTTT. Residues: CASSLDRVSGNTIYF. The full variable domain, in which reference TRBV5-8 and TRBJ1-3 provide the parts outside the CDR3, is EAGVTQSPTHLIKTRGQQATLRCSPISGHTSVYWYQQALGLGLQFLLWYDEGEERNRGNFPPRFSGRQFPNYSSELNVNALELEDSALYLCASSLDRVSGNTIYFGEGSWLTVV.

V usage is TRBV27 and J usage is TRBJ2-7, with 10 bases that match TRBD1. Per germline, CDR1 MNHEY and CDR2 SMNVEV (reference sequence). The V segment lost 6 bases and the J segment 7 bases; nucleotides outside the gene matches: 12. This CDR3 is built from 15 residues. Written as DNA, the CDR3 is TGTGCCAGCAGGTTAGGGACAGGGGTGAATCGGGAGCAGTACTTC. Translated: CASRLGTGVNREQYF.

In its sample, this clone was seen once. This CDR3 is CSSGGKNTEAFF. CDR3 bases: TGCAGCTCTGGAGGTAAGAACACTGAAGCTTTCTTT. The chain recombines TRBV29-1 with TRBJ1-1; D gene ambiguous. This CDR3 spans 12 amino acids. Trimming stripped 8 bases from V and 1 base from J, with 11 bases between. The germline CDR1 and CDR2 sequences are SQVTM and ANQGSEA. The variable domain in full, completed from reference TRBV29-1 and TRBJ1-1, reads SAVISQKPSRDICQRGTSLTIQCQVDSQVTMMFWYRQQPGQSLTLIATANQGSEATYESGFVIDKFPISRPNLTFSTLTVSNMSPEDSSIYLCSSGGKNTEAFFGQGTRLTVV.

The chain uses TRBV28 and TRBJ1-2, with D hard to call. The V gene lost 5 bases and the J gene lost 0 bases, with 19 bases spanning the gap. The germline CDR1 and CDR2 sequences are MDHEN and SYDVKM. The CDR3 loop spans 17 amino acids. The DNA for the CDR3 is TGTGCCAGCAGTCTGGAGCATGAGGTAGAGTCTAACTATGGCTACACCTTC. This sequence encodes CASSLEHEVESNYGYTF.

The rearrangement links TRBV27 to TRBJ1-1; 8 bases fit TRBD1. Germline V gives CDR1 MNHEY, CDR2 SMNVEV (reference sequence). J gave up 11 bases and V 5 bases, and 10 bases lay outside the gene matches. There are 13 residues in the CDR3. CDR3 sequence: CASSDGQGVEAFF. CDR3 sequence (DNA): TGTGCCAGCAGTGATGGACAGGGAGTCGAGGCTTTCTTT.

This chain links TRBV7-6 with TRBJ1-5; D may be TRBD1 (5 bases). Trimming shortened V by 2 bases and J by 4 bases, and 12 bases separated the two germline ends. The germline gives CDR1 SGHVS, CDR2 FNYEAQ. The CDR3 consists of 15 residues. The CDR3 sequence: CASSLRTGLNQPQHF. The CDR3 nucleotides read TGTGCCAGCAGCTTACGAACAGGATTAAATCAGCCCCAGCATTTT.

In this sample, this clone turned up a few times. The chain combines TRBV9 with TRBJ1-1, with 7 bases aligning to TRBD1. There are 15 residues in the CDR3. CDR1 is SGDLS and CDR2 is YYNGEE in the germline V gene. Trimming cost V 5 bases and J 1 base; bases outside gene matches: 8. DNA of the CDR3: TGTGCCAGCAGTGGGACGACAGGGAGGAACACTGAAGCTTTCTTT. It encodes CASSGTTGRNTEAFF.

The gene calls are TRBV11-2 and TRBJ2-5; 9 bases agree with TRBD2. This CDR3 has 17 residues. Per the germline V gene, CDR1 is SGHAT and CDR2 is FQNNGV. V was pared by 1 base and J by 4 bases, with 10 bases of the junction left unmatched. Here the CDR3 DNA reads TGTGCCAGCAGCTTAGGATCGGGCGGGAGGGCCGGAGAGACCCAGTACTTC. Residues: CASSLGSGGRAGETQYF.

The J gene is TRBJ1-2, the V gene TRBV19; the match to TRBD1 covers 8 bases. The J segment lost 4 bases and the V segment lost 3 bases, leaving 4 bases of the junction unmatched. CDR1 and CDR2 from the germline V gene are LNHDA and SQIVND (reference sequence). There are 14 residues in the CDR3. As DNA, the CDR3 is TGTGCCAGTAGTATGGGCAGGGGGCTCTATGGCTACACCTTC. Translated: CASSMGRGLYGYTF.

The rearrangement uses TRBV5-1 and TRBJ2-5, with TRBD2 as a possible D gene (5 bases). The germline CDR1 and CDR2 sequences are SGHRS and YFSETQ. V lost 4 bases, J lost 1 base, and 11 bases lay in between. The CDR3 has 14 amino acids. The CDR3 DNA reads TGCGCCAGCAGCCGGGAAGGTGGCCAAGAGACCCAGTACTTC. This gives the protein CASSREGGQETQYF. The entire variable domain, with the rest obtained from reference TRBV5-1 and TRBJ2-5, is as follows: KAGVTQTPRYLIKTRGQQVTLSCSPISGHRSVSWYQQTPGQGLQFLFEYFSETQRNKGNFPGRFSGRQFSNSRSEMNVSTLELGDSALYLCASSREGGQETQYFGPGTRLLVL.

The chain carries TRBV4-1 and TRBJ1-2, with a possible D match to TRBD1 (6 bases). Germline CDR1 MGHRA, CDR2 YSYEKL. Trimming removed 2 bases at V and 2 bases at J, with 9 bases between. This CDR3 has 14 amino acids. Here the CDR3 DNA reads TGCGCCAGCAGCCAACCCCAGGGGAACTATGGCTACACCTTC. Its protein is CASSQPQGNYGYTF.

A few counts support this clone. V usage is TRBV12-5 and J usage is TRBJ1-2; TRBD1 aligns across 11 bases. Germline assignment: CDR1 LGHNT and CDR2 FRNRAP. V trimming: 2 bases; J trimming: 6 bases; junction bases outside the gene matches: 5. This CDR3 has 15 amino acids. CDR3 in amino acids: CASGLTPGQGDGYTF. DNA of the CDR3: TGTGCTAGTGGTTTGACTCCGGGACAGGGGGATGGCTACACCTTC.

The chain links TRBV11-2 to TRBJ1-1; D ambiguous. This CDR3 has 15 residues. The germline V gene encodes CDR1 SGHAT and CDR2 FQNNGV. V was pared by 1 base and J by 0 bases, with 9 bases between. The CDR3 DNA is TGTGCCAGCAGCTTAGTTACGAGCCTGAACACTGAAGCTTTCTTT. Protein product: CASSLVTSLNTEAFF.

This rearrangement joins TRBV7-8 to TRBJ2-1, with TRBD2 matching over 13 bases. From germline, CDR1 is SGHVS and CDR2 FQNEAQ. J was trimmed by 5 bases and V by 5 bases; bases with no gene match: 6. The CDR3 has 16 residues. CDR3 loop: CASSLEGTSGNNEQFF. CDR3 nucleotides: TGTGCCAGCAGCCTGGAGGGGACTAGCGGGAACAATGAGCAGTTCTTC.

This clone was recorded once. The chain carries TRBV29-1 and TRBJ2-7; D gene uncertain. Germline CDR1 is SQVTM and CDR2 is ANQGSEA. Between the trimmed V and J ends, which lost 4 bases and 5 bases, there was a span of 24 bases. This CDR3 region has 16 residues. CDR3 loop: CSVGPTAWSGNNEQYF. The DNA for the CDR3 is TGCAGCGTTGGTCCTACGGCCTGGAGTGGAAACAACGAGCAGTACTTC.

The CDR3 coding sequence is TGTGCCAGCAGTTCCCCGGGACAGCCCACAGATACGCAGTATTTT. Residues: CASSSPGQPTDTQYF. This chain uses TRBV6-5 with TRBJ2-3; 7 bases line up with TRBD1. Unmatched junction bases numbered 6, after V lost 4 bases and J lost 2 bases. The CDR3 runs to 15 residues. Germline CDR1 and CDR2: MNHEY and SVGAGI.

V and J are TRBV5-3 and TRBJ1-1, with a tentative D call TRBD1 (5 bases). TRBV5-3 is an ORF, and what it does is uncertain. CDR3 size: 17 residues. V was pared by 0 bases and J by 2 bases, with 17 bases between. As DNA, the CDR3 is TGTGCCAGAAGCTTGGTCGAACTTAGACAGCCCAACACTGAAGCTTTCTTT. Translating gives CARSLVELRQPNTEAFF.

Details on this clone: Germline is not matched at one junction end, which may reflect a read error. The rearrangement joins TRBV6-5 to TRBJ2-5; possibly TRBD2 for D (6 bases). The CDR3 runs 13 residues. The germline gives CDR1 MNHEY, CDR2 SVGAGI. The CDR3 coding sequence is TGTGCCAGCAGAACGGGGGATCAAGGGACCCAGTACTTC. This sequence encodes CASRTGDQGTQYF.

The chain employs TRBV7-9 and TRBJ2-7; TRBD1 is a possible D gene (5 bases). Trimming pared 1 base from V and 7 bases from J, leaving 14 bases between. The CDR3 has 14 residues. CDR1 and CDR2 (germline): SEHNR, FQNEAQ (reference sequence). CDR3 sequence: CASSLGTGMREQYF. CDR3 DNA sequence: TGTGCCAGCAGCTTAGGCACAGGTATGAGGGAGCAGTACTTC.

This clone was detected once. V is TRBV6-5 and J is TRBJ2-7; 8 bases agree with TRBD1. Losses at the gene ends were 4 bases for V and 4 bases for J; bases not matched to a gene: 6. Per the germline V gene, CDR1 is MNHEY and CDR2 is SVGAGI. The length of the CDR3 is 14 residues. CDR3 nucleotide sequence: TGTGCCAGCAGTTTGGACAGGGTTTCGTACGAGCAGTACTTC. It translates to CASSLDRVSYEQYF.